This T cell receptor (beta chain) stems from a study of Tregs in tolerant kidney transplant recipients. V gave up 3 bases and J gave up 5 bases, with 13 bases separating them. CDR1 and CDR2 from the germline V gene are LNHDA and SQIVND (reference sequence). This CDR3 has 14 residues. Repertoires were generated with immunoSEQ multiplex PCR, while TCRdb's copy carries only in-frame clones and drops some. This sample has 50,000 to 85,000 clones, with 92% found just once. This receptor was obtained from a human donor who received a combined kidney and bone marrow transplant. The V gene is TRBV19, the J gene TRBJ1-1; D is possibly TRBD1 (5 bases). The sample here was CD8+ T cells from blood, taken before the transplant. CDR3 region: CASSIGQGWTEAFF. In nucleotides, the CDR3 is TGTGCCAGTAGTATCGGGCAGGGATGGACTGAAGCTTTCTTT.